Listed here is a single TCR beta chain. The target antigen is unknown. This sample is drawn from a study of T cells in Graves' hyperthyroidism and ophthalmopathy. The study's findings and limits: Using 13 V-J features, a model discriminated ophthalmopathy from stable hyperthyroidism. Expanded thyroid clonotypes (above 0.001) were mostly also found in blood.

The investigators amplified TCR beta CDR3 regions from RNA transcripts. TCR CDR3 underwent first-round RT-PCR with the HTBI primer set. From the multiplex PCR reads, TCRdb called clonotypes with MiXCR, one entry per CDR3 protein. The repertoire has hundreds of thousands of distinct CDR3 sequences, less than 15% of them found once; the top ten carry roughly 10%. Across 18 months, stable Graves' hyperthyroidism was marked by no progression to ophthalmopathy. PBMCs were collected from a roughly 9.7 ml volume of fresh peripheral blood. Germline CDR1 and CDR2: MNHEY and SVGEGT. The CDR3 runs 16 residues. Trimming removed 4 bases at V and 0 bases at J, with 15 bases between.

The chain has TRBV6-2 or TRBV6-3 and TRBJ1-1, with D possibly TRBD1 on 5 matching bases. The sample was blood. The TCR comes from a woman under 30 with Graves' hyperthyroidism. CDR3 amino acids: CASSSQGSLMNTEAFF. The CDR3 DNA follows: TGTGCCAGCAGTTCTCAGGGTTCCCTAATGAACACTGAAGCTTTCTTT.